This T cell receptor beta chain is drawn from a study of control samples from healthy donors and cancer patients. V shed 1 base and J shed 0 bases, with 9 bases lying between them. The germline CDR1 and CDR2 sequences are SGHNT and YYREEE (reference sequence). The CDR3 is 15 residues long. Here immunoSEQ multiplex PCR was the method, and the copy in TCRdb shows in-frame clones only, minus some. The sample records 75,000 to 95,000 clones, approximately 90% being singletons. The chain is built from TRBV5-4 and TRBJ2-3; D is unresolved. What was sequenced was blood. The sequence was collected from a woman younger than 35 in good health. CDR3 loop: CASSLSSASTDTQYF. In DNA, the CDR3 is TGTGCCAGCAGCTTGTCGTCGGCAAGCACAGATACGCAGTATTTT.